This record covers a single T cell receptor (beta chain). The sample originates from a study of blood T cell repertoires in COVID-19. Generated by immunoSEQ multiplex PCR, the TCRdb table keeps only in-frame clones and is missing some. The sample gives roughly 29,000 clones, approximately 93% of which show up once; around 0.86% is in the top ten. The sample was peripheral blood. The receptor's source is a woman between 65 and 79 years old with COVID-19, enrolled during active disease.

The CDR3 region has the DNA TGCAGTGCTAGTTCCGCACCGGGAGTTATCAACAATGAGCAGTTCTTC. This codes for CSASSAPGVINNEQFF. The chain employs TRBV20-1 and TRBJ2-1; TRBD2 might be the D (6 bases). The ends were cut back, 3 bases at V and 5 bases at J, with 20 bases in the middle. Germline-derived CDR1 and CDR2 are DFQATT and SNEGSKA (reference sequence). The CDR3 runs 16 residues.